The 8 T cell receptor beta chains below were found in one sample sequenced in a study of T cells in Graves' hyperthyroidism and ophthalmopathy. Amplification yielded TCR beta CDR3 regions, with RNA transcripts as the source. The HTBI primer set served for first-round RT-PCR of the TCR CDR3. One entry per CDR3 protein, called by TCRdb with MiXCR from the multiplex PCR reads. The sample includes a few hundred thousand distinct CDR3 sequences, roughly a sixth of them seen just once. Sequencing was performed on blood. The origin of the receptors is a woman aged 40 to 50 with Graves' ophthalmopathy.

This clonotype occurred many times. The chain uses TRBV9 and TRBJ2-3, with TRBD2 matching over 13 bases. The CDR3 sequence is 15 residues long. J gave up 7 bases and V 3 bases, and 5 bases lay outside the gene matches. Germline-derived CDR1 and CDR2 are SGDLS and YYNGEE. DNA of the CDR3: TGTGCCAGCAGCGCCCTCGGGACTAGCGGGAATACGCAGTATTTT. Protein: CASSALGTSGNTQYF.

This clonotype was found many times. The V gene is TRBV18, the J gene TRBJ1-1; D uncertain. V was cut by 2 bases and J by 2 bases, with 9 bases left in between. Germline CDR1 and CDR2: KGHSH and LQKENI. CDR3 length equals 14 residues. CDR3 sequence reads: CASSPEGTNTEAFF. CDR3 DNA: TGTGCCAGCTCACCAGAGGGTACCAACACTGAAGCTTTCTTT.

This clonotype was seen more than once but under ten times. The CDR3 protein is CASSYQVGSNSPLHF. The CDR3, as DNA: TGTGCCAGCAGCTACCAGGTTGGGTCAAATTCACCCCTCCACTTT. The chain links TRBV27 to TRBJ1-6; D ambiguous. Trimming took 6 bases from V and 7 from J, leaving 16 bases between them. The CDR3 runs 15 residues. Germline V gene sequence: CDR1 MNHEY, CDR2 SMNVEV (reference sequence).

This clonotype was seen many times. The chain recombines TRBV20-1 with TRBJ2-5; D remains ambiguous. From germline, CDR1 is DFQATT and CDR2 SNEGSKA (reference sequence). Between the trimmed V and J ends, which lost 0 bases and 2 bases, there was a span of 13 bases. CDR3 length equals 15 residues. The CDR3 region is CSARDGKGRQETQYF. The CDR3 DNA sequence: TGCAGTGCTAGAGATGGGAAGGGCAGACAAGAGACCCAGTACTTC.

This clonotype has ten or more counts. This chain joins TRBV3-1 and TRBJ2-2; weak D call: TRBD1 (5 bases). Trimming pared 7 bases from V and 3 bases from J, leaving 15 bases between. CDR3 size: 15 residues. Germline CDR1 is LGHDT and CDR2 is YNNKEL (reference sequence). For the CDR3, the DNA is TGTGCCAGCAAGGGGTCAGGCGATTACACCGGGGAGCTGTTTTTT. It codes for CASKGSGDYTGELFF.

The chain joins TRBV12-5 to TRBJ1-6; TRBD1 matches 7 bases. The V gene end was trimmed by 6 bases and the J gene end by 9 bases; junction bases not matched to a gene: 8. The CDR3 has 14 residues. Germline CDR1 is LGHNT and CDR2 is FRNRAP. CDR3 amino acids: CASGQGGAGSPLHF. In nucleotides, the CDR3 is TGTGCTAGTGGCCAGGGGGGCGCGGGTTCACCCCTCCACTTT.

V gene TRBV5-5 combines with J gene TRBJ2-1, with D perhaps given as TRBD1 or TRBD2 (5 bases each). Trimming shortened V by 2 bases and J by 6 bases, and 12 bases separated the two germline ends. Germline V CDR1 and CDR2: SGHKS, YYEKEE (reference sequence). The CDR3 spans 14 residues. The DNA for the CDR3 is TGTGCCAGCAGCTTTTCCTCTGGGGGCAATGAGCAGTTCTTC. Its translation is CASSFSSGGNEQFF.

Details on this clonotype: A read error may be the cause here, since a much bigger clone is one base away. This rearrangement joins TRBV28 to TRBJ2-1, with a possible D match to TRBD2 (6 bases). The CDR3 extends over 15 amino acids. Trimming removed 4 bases from V and 9 bases from J, with 19 bases in between. Germline-derived CDR1 and CDR2 are MDHEN and SYDVKM. The CDR3 bases are TGTGCCAGCAGTTCGGTCGGGACTGAGGGGCCTGAGCAGTTCTTC. Translation: CASSSVGTEGPEQFF.